The rows below give T cell receptor beta chains drawn from one sample of a study of blood T cell repertoires in COVID-19. Clones were sequenced by immunoSEQ multiplex PCR, and TCRdb holds only the in-frame ones, with some missing. The profile covers about 68,000 clones, with about nine tenths appearing a single time and about 8.1% taken by the ten largest. Material: peripheral blood. These receptor sequences come from a man under 40 with acute or convalescent COVID-19. The CDR3 runs from the conserved cysteine through the conserved F or W. D genes are given only for firm matches. The size entry is marked missing in some rows and otherwise reads once, few, many or a size class.

TRBJ2-1 | TRBV10-3 | . | . | TGTGCCATCAGTGGGAACACCGGGTACTCCTACAATGAGCAGTTCTTC | CAISGNTGYSYNEQFF
TRBJ2-1 | TRBV5-1 | . | TRBD1 | TGCGCCAGCAGCTTGCCCGGGACAGGGGAAGAGCAGTTCTTC | CASSLPGTGEEQFF
TRBJ1-1 | TRBV7-8 | . | . | TGTGCCAGCAGCCCAGGGGCGACAGCGAACACTGAAGCTTTCTTT | CASSPGATANTEAFF
TRBJ1-3 | TRBV12-3/TRBV12-4 | few | . | TGTGCCAGCAGTCCTTATGGAAACACCATATATTTT | CASSPYGNTIYF
TRBJ2-7 | TRBV11-2 | . | . | TGTGCCAGCCGACGAACAGCCGCCTACGAGCAGTACTTC | CASRRTAAYEQYF
TRBJ1-2 | TRBV28 | . | . | TGTGCCAGCAGTTTACGACTGGAATCCTACTATGGCTACACCTTC | CASSLRLESYYGYTF
TRBJ2-2 | TRBV21-1 | . | . | TGTGCCATCGACAGGGGCAAAAGAGGCACCGGGGAGCTGTTTTTT | CAIDRGKRGTGELFF
TRBJ1-1 | TRBV30 | . | . | TGTGCCTGGAGTGTCGGTTTTGGTACTGAAGCTTTCTTT | CAWSVGFGTEAFF
TRBJ2-1 | TRBV12-3/TRBV12-4 | . | . | TGTGCCAGCGATCGGGATGAGCAGTTCTTC | CASDRDEQFF
TRBJ1-2 | TRBV29-1 | . | TRBD1 | TGCAGCGTTGGGACAGGAAATGGCTACACCTTC | CSVGTGNGYTF
TRBJ1-4 | TRBV5-5 | . | . | TGTGCCAGCAGCTTGGCAGGGCCTGAAAAACTGTTTTTT | CASSLAGPEKLFF
TRBJ2-1 | TRBV7-9 | . | . | TGTGCCACCGGCGGTAATGAGCAGTTCTTC | CATGGNEQFF
TRBJ1-1 | TRBV6-5 | . | . | TGTGCCAGCAGTTACTCGAGTTCTATTGAAGCTTTCTTT | CASSYSSSIEAFF
TRBJ1-2 | TRBV6-2/TRBV6-3 | . | . | TGTGCCAGCAGCCCCGGGACAAGCAACTATGGCTACACCTTC | CASSPGTSNYGYTF
TRBJ2-3 | TRBV28 | . | TRBD1 | TGTGCCAGCAGAGTCTCGGACAGGAGCACAGATACGCAGTATTTT | CASRVSDRSTDTQYF
TRBJ1-2 | TRBV4-3 | . | . | TGCGCCAGCAGCCAAGATCTTAACTATGGCTACACCTTC | CASSQDLNYGYTF
TRBJ2-3 | TRBV10-3 | few | TRBD1 | TGTGCCATCAGTGAGGGGACAGGGGGGAGCACAGATACGCAGTATTTT | CAISEGTGGSTDTQYF
TRBJ2-4 | TRBV9 | . | . | TGTGCCAGCAGCGTAGATGGGAGCAAAAACATTCAGTACTTC | CASSVDGSKNIQYF
TRBJ2-7 | TRBV4-3 | few | TRBD1 | TGCGCCAGCAGCCAAGCTGAGGGCAGGGGGCAGGTCTACGAGCAGTACTTC | CASSQAEGRGQVYEQYF
TRBJ2-6 | TRBV6-5 | once | TRBD2 | TGTGCCACCACTAGCGACCCCTCTGGGGCCAACGTCCTGACTTTC | CATTSDPSGANVLTF
TRBJ2-1 | TRBV3-1/TRBV3-2 | . | TRBD2 | TGTGCCAGCAGCCCCACAAGCGGGAGGTACAATGAGCAGTTCTTC | CASSPTSGRYNEQFF
TRBJ2-7 | TRBV30 | . | TRBD1 | TGTGCCTGGACCCCGACAGGGTTCGCGTCCTACGAGCAGTACTTC | CAWTPTGFASYEQYF
TRBJ2-7 | TRBV28 | . | . | TGTGCCAGCAGTTTGTTTGGGGGGGCTGGTGAGCAGTACTTC | CASSLFGGAGEQYF
TRBJ1-2 | TRBV5-5 | . | . | TGTGCCAGCACCCAGGAGGGGAGGGCTGGCTACACCTTC | CASTQEGRAGYTF
TRBJ2-3 | TRBV27 | . | TRBD2 | TGTGCCAGCAGAGACCGACTAGCGGCCTCGGATACGCAGTATTTT | CASRDRLAASDTQYF
TRBJ1-1 | TRBV24-1 | . | . | TGTGCCACCAGTGACGGGACATCGAACACTGAAGCTTTCTTT | CATSDGTSNTEAFF
TRBJ2-2 | TRBV9 | . | TRBD2 | TGTGCCAGCAGCGTAGTAGACGGGAGGATGGGAGGGGAGCTGTTTTTT | CASSVVDGRMGGELFF
TRBJ2-2 | TRBV10-2 | . | TRBD2 | TGCGCCAGCACTAGCGGGACCACGAACACCGGGGAGCTGTTTTTT | CASTSGTTNTGELFF
TRBJ2-3 | TRBV5-4 | . | . | TGTGCCAGCAGCTTCGCCAGATGGTTGCAGTATTTT | CASSFARWLQYF
TRBJ1-4 | TRBV6-5 | . | TRBD1 | TGTGCCTTAGCAGGGGGCAATGATGAAAAACTGTTTTTT | CALAGGNDEKLFF
TRBJ1-5 | TRBV6-5 | . | TRBD1 | TGTGCCAGCAGTCGGACAGGGTTGAAGTCGCCCCAGCATTTT | CASSRTGLKSPQHF
TRBJ2-1 | TRBV11-2 | . | . | TGTGCCAGCAGCTTTGGGGCACGGGGCGGGGTTTACAATGAGCAGTTCTTC | CASSFGARGGVYNEQFF
TRBJ2-2 | TRBV7-8 | . | TRBD2 | TGTGCCAGCAGCTTAATCCTAGCGGGAGCCTCTACTGGGCCCGGGGAGCTGTTTTTT | CASSLILAGASTGPGELFF
TRBJ2-4 | TRBV7-2 | . | . | TGTGCCAGCAGCACCGACTCCCAAGGCCTTCAGTACTTC | CASSTDSQGLQYF
TRBJ2-7 | TRBV6-4 | . | . | TGTGCCAGCAGTGCACGGCCGGGGGACGAGCAGTACTTC | CASSARPGDEQYF
TRBJ2-2 | TRBV12-3/TRBV12-4 | . | TRBD1 | TGTGCCACCTACAGGGGTGCGGGGGAGCTGTTTTTT | CATYRGAGELFF
TRBJ2-3 | TRBV7-9 | . | . | TGTGCCAGCAGCTTAGTTCAGGTGACCTACACAGATACGCAGTATTTT | CASSLVQVTYTDTQYF
TRBJ2-2 | TRBV27 | . | TRBD2 | TGTGCCAGCAAAGGGACTAGCGGGAGTAACACCGGGGAGCTGTTTTTT | CASKGTSGSNTGELFF
TRBJ2-3 | TRBV5-4 | . | . | TGTGCCAGCAGCTTGATTGGGGGCGCCGGCACAGATACGCAGTATTTT | CASSLIGGAGTDTQYF
TRBJ1-5 | TRBV3-1/TRBV3-2 | . | TRBD1 | TGTGCCAGCAGCCAAGGGAACAGGGGTGGACAGCCCCAGCATTTT | CASSQGNRGGQPQHF
TRBJ1-4 | TRBV6-1 | . | . | TGTGCCAGCAGTGAAACAGGTGCAACTAATGAAAAACTGTTTTTT | CASSETGATNEKLFF
TRBJ1-1 | TRBV14 | . | TRBD1 | TGTGCCAGCAGCCTGGGACAGTGGGACACTGAAGCTTTCTTT | CASSLGQWDTEAFF
TRBJ2-7 | TRBV7-2 | . | . | TGTGCCAGCAGCGCCCGGACTTTGGGCTACGAGCAGTACTTC | CASSARTLGYEQYF